This TCR beta chain was sequenced for a study of identical twins. MiXCR, run by TCRdb on the 5' RACE reads, gives a single entry per CDR3 protein. Among some 730,000 distinct CDR3 sequences listed, around a sixth were seen once. This CDR3 has 16 residues. Germline CDR1 LGHNA, CDR2 YSLEER. V was shortened by 1 base and J by 0 bases, with 11 bases between the two germline ends. This sample also appeared in a second study, on T cells expressing NK-cell markers.

This chain joins TRBV4-3 and TRBJ2-3, with D uncertain. Source material: PBMCs. This sequence originates from a woman aged 18-29 years in good health. CDR3 DNA: TGCGCCAGCAGCCAAGTTTGTGCTATTAGCACAGATACGCAGTATTTT. Protein: CASSQVCAISTDTQYF.